The source of this T cell receptor (beta chain) is a study of T cell changes during pregnancy in multiple sclerosis. The data were produced by immunoSEQ multiplex PCR, yet TCRdb's version contains in-frame clones alone and is incomplete. This sample carries tens of thousands of clones, over 75% of them seen once, and the ten largest clones take 12%. The sequenced sample was CD8+ T cells from peripheral blood mononuclear cells, obtained in the first trimester of pregnancy. The TCR comes from a female donor with multiple sclerosis, enrolled in a pregnancy study.

CDR3 sequence (DNA): TGTGCCAGCAGCAGCGGGACAGGGGCGATCGGGGAGACCCAGTACTTC. Protein sequence: CASSSGTGAIGETQYF. V gene TRBV11-2 combines with J gene TRBJ2-5; 10 bases line up with TRBD1. Germline CDR1 is SGHAT and CDR2 is FQNNGV. Trimming took 5 bases from V and 5 from J; bases not matched to a gene: 11. The CDR3 sequence is 16 residues long.